The source of this T cell receptor (beta chain) is a study of blood T cell repertoires in COVID-19. Study as a whole: Samples representing acute and convalescent COVID-19 were sourced from the United States, Italy and Spain. T cells, B-cell-depleted T cells, or PBMCs provided the cDNA or gDNA that served as material.

Original analysis: How many nucleated cells were present was estimated from reference gene primer amplification. The table came from immunoSEQ multiplex PCR; TCRdb's copy has only in-frame clones and leaves some out. Clone size and V and J calls were adopted from that table, with D and trimming inferred from the DNA. The table records approximately 100,000 clones, around 89% of them present only once. Trimming removed 5 bases at V and 4 bases at J, with 12 bases between. Germline lookup yields CDR1 SGHTA and CDR2 FQGNSA. This CDR3 has 14 residues. The rearrangement joins TRBV7-2 to TRBJ1-5; no firm D call. The receptor comes from a human donor with acute or convalescent COVID-19. The donor label of this sample is uncertain. What was sequenced was peripheral blood. In DNA form, the CDR3 reads TGTGCCAGCAGCATACGGACGGGGAATCAGCCCCAGCATTTT. Translating gives CASSIRTGNQPQHF.